Below, one TCR beta chain is given with its context. Its antigen remains undetermined. It has no much larger one-base neighbor in the sample; base qualities were not kept. The meaning of the sample's time point label: cycle 2 day 1 (C2D1) of nivolumab. Every trial patient had relapsed after autologous stem cell transplantation, and cohorts A, B and C differed in prior brentuximab vedotin exposure. A total of under 70 patients with relapsed/refractory classical Hodgkin lymphoma made up the trial cohort, and each patient's best overall response was complete response, partial response or progressive disease. In the multi-cohort phase II CheckMate 205 trial, trial patients received single-agent nivolumab. An independent review committee assessed best overall response by applying the 2007 International Working Group response criteria. Trial PBMCs were collected just before the start of nivolumab (C1D1) and during therapy at cycle 2 day 1 and cycle 4 day 1. Peripheral blood was collected in 8 mL Vacutainer Cell Preparation Tubes, from which PBMCs were isolated by centrifugation and then cryopreserved.

This specimen comes from a study of PD-1 blockade in classical Hodgkin lymphoma (dated by TCRdb to 2020 to 2021). Study-level background: Nivolumab dosing was 3 mg/kg intravenously every 2 weeks, continuing until either disease progression or unacceptable toxicity. A peripheral blood immune signature of response to PD-1 blockade in classical Hodgkin lymphoma was defined using TCR beta sequencing and CyTOF. General study outcomes and caveats: Lower diversity was observed in patients in whom nivolumab was started less than 1 year after ASCT, and these patients were excluded from later analyses so that confounding by immune reconstitution would be avoided. A significant rise by C4D1 was seen in CD4+ but not CD8+ TCR diversity (p=0.0027 vs p=0.16), with the rise being most apparent in complete responders (p=0.02). The study was restricted to a single clinical trial cohort, and the causes of repertoire differences, possibly disease activity or prior therapy, were left undefined. Among trial patients, those achieving complete response had baseline diversity similar to that of newly diagnosed patients, while diversity was significantly lower in partial responders and progressors. Baseline TCR diversity was reported to be lower in newly diagnosed patients than in healthy donors and to be lower still in relapsed/refractory patients.

Genomic DNA was extracted with the Qiagen DNeasy kit from unsorted PBMCs and from negatively selected CD4+ and CD8+ fractions. TCR beta CDR3 regions were amplified by immunoSEQ multiplex PCR using primers annealing to V and J segments. A synthetic immune receptor repertoire was used to minimize amplification bias, and remaining bias was computationally removed after sequencing. The published analysis was carried out like this. Custom Python scripts were used to quantify repertoire diversity as the Shannon entropy index. Unsorted, CD4+ and CD8+ repertoires were analyzed separately, except for combined analyses in which CD4+ and CD8+ sequences were merged in silico. Clonal expansion was defined as a frequency increase of at least 2-fold after treatment compared with C1D1, and clones undetected at baseline were assigned a pseudocount of 0.5. Clones with 0 or 1 copy at C1D1 were defined as singleton clones, while clones with 2 or more copies were defined as non-singleton clones. By matching protein sequences in sorted samples from the same patient, clones expanded in unsorted samples were annotated as CD4+, CD8+ or unknown. Diversity changes from C1D1 to C4D1 were tested in paired samples using Wilcoxon tests. TCRdb retrieved this table from immuneACCESS and kept in-frame rearrangements only. Not all clones are present; in checked studies, unresolved V genes account for under half, and no reason is known for the remainder. V and J calls plus clone size are reproduced from that table; the DNA served to infer D and trimming. The sample data list just over 50,000 clones, and around 73% of these were observed just once. Over 12% of the sample lies in the top ten.

V and J are trimmed by 6 bases and 7 bases, and the gene matches miss 15 bases of the junction. In the germline V gene (reference sequence), CDR1 corresponds to LNHDA and CDR2 to SQIVND. The CDR3 numbers 17 residues from cysteine through phenylalanine. The kept DNA is CDR3 alone, 51 bases in frame from the first base. The source was peripheral blood mononuclear cells (PBMCs), collected before the second cycle of nivolumab. The chain couples TRBV19 to TRBJ1-4, and TRBD1 matches 9 of the central bases. This sequence originates from a human donor with classical Hodgkin lymphoma. CDR3 protein: CASSQLYRDREGEKLFF. The DNA is as follows: TGTGCCAGTAGCCAACTATACCGGGACAGGGAAGGTGAAAAACTGTTTTTT. The full variable domain, completed from the reference TRBV19 and TRBJ1-4 proteins outside the CDR3, reads DGGITQSPKYLFRKEGQNVTLSCEQNLNHDAMYWYRQDPGQGLRLIYYSQIVNDFQKGDIAEGYSVSREKKESFPLTVTSAQKNPTAFYLCASSQLYRDREGEKLFFGSGTQLSVL.